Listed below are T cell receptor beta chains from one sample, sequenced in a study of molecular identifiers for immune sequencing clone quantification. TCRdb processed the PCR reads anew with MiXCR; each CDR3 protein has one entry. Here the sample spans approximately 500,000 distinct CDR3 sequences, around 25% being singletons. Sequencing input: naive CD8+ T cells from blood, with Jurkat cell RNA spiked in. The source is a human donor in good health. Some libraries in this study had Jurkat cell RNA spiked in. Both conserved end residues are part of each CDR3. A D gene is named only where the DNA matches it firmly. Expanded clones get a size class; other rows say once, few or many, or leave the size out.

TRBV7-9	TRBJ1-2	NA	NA	CASSLVGSRMDGYTF	TGTGCCAGCAGCTTAGTGGGCTCTCGGATGGATGGCTACACCTTC
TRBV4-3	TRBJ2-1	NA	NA	CASSQGSRGLGYNEQFF	TGCGCCAGCAGCCAGGGTTCACGGGGGCTGGGCTACAATGAGCAGTTCTTC
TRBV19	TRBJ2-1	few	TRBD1	CASRIGTGAYNEQFF	TGTGCCAGTAGAATCGGGACAGGGGCCTACAATGAGCAGTTCTTC
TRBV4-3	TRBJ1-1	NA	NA	CASSQDTGGSQNTGAFF	TGCGCCAGCAGCCAAGACACGGGGGGCAGCCAGAACACTGGAGCTTTCTTT
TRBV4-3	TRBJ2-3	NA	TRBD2	CASSQDGLARTDTQYF	TGCGCCAGCAGCCAAGATGGACTAGCGCGAACAGATACGCAGTATTTT
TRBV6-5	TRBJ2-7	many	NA	CASSEWDNAYEQYF	TGTGCCAGCAGTGAATGGGACAATGCCTACGAGCAGTACTTC
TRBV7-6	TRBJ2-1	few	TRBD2	CASSRRREGVTTNEQFF	TGTGCCAGCAGCCGGAGGAGGGAGGGCGTGACAACAAATGAGCAGTTCTTC
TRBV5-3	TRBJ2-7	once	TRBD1	CASSDRGSCEQYF	TGTGCCAGCAGCGACAGGGGTTCCTGCGAGCAGTACTTC
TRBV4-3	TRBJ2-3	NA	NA	CASSQDSLTTDTQYF	TGCGCCAGCAGCCAAGATTCCCTGACCACAGATACGCAGTATTTT
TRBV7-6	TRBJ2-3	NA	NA	CASSSGTTNTVTQYF	TGTGCCAGCAGCAGCGGGACAACGAACACAGTTACGCAGTATTTT
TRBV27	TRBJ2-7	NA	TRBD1	CASTGRQGGPYEQYF	TGTGCCAGCACGGGTAGACAGGGGGGCCCCTACGAGCAGTACTTC
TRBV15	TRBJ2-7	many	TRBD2	CATSTGLAVYEQYF	TGTGCCACCAGCACAGGACTAGCGGTCTACGAGCAGTACTTC
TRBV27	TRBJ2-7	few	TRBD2	CASSLGGSAEQYF	TGTGCCAGCAGTTTGGGCGGGAGCGCCGAGCAGTACTTC
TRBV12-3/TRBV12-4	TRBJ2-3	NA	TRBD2	CASSFNSGGAWSDTQYF	TGTGCCAGCAGTTTCAATAGCGGGGGGGCCTGGTCAGATACGCAGTATTTT
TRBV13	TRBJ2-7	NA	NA	CASSVSGPPYEQYF	TGTGCCAGCAGCGTTAGCGGTCCGCCCTACGAGCAGTACTTC
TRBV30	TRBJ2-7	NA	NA	CAWGAIRGYEQYF	TGTGCCTGGGGGGCGATCAGGGGCTACGAGCAGTACTTC
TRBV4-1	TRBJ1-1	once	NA	CASSQHGTALSEAYF	TGCGCCAGCAGCCAACACGGAACGGCCTTGTCTGAAGCTTACTTT
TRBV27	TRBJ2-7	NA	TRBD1	CASSLRAGGANEQYF	TGTGCCAGCAGTTTAAGGGCAGGGGGCGCAAACGAGCAGTACTTC
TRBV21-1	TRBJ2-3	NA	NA	CASMSGSVGIDTQYF	TGTGCCAGCATGAGCGGGAGTGTGGGCATAGATACGCAGTATTTT
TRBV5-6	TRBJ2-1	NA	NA	CASSLDWGPLNEQFF	TGTGCCAGCAGCTTGGATTGGGGCCCCTTAAATGAGCAGTTCTTC
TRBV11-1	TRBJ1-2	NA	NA	CASSRPDRPMGYGYTF	TGTGCCAGCAGCCGCCCCGACAGGCCCATGGGCTATGGCTACACCTTC
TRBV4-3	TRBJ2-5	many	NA	CASSTRYQETQYF	TGCGCCAGCAGCACCCGGTACCAAGAGACCCAGTACTTC
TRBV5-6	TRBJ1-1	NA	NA	CASSLFARGNTEAFF	TGTGCCAGCAGCTTGTTCGCCAGGGGGAACACTGAAGCTTTCTTT
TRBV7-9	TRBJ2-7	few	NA	CASSSPYYEQYF	TGTGCCAGCAGCTCCCCATACTACGAGCAGTACTTC
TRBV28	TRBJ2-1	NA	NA	CASSPRLNLYNEQFF	TGTGCCAGCAGTCCCCGTTTGAACCTTTACAATGAGCAGTTCTTC
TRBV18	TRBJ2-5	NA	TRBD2	CASSPPASGYKAWETQYF	TGTGCCAGCTCACCACCCGCTAGCGGCTATAAGGCGTGGGAGACCCAGTACTTC
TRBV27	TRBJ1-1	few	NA	CASSLAYGEGTEAFF	TGTGCCAGCAGTTTAGCCTACGGGGAGGGGACTGAAGCTTTCTTT
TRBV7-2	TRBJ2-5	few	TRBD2	CASRRGLATMETQYF	TGTGCCAGCAGGCGCGGACTAGCAACCATGGAGACCCAGTACTTC
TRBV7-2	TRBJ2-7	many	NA	CASSTVVVGTSYEQYF	TGTGCCAGCAGCACCGTAGTAGTAGGGACGTCCTACGAGCAGTACTTC
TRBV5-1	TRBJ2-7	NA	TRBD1	CASGTGQGDEQYF	TGCGCCAGCGGCACCGGACAGGGGGACGAGCAGTACTTC
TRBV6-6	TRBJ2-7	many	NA	CASRTGSFEQYF	TGTGCCAGCAGAACAGGGTCTTTCGAGCAGTACTTC
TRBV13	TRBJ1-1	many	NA	CASSPEGDTEAFF	TGTGCCAGCAGTCCGGAGGGGGACACTGAAGCTTTCTTT
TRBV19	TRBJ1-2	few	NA	CASSNSPATDYGYTF	TGTGCCAGTAGTAACTCCCCGGCAACGGACTATGGCTACACCTTC
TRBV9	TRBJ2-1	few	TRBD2	CASSVGVSGTTSTYNEQFF	TGTGCCAGCAGCGTAGGTGTTAGCGGGACAACCTCCACCTACAATGAGCAGTTCTTC
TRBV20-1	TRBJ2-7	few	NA	CSARDHFSSYEQYF	TGCAGTGCTAGAGATCATTTTAGCTCCTACGAGCAGTACTTC
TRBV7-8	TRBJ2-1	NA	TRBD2	CASSLVSGGSSYNEQFF	TGTGCCAGCAGCTTAGTAAGCGGGGGGAGCTCCTACAATGAGCAGTTCTTC
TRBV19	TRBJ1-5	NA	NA	CASSIGGLRPGNQPQHF	TGTGCCAGTAGTATAGGGGGACTTCGTCCTGGCAATCAGCCCCAGCATTTT
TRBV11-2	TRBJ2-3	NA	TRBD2	CASREHPGLAGTDTQYF	TGTGCCAGCAGGGAGCATCCGGGACTAGCGGGAACAGATACGCAGTATTTT
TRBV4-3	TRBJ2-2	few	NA	CASSQDSPASDSTGELFF	TGCGCCAGCAGCCAAGATTCTCCGGCATCAGATTCCACCGGGGAGCTGTTTTTT
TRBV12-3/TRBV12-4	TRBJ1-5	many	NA	CASRFGGSQPQHF	TGTGCCAGCAGATTCGGGGGCAGTCAGCCCCAGCATTTT
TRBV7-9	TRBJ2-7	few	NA	CASSFSGDYEQYF	TGTGCCAGCAGCTTTTCAGGGGACTACGAGCAGTACTTC
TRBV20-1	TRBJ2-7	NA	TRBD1	CSARDWTGGISYEQYF	TGCAGTGCTAGAGATTGGACAGGGGGAATCTCCTACGAGCAGTACTTC
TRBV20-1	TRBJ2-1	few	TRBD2	CSARVPSGRASNEQFF	TGCAGTGCTAGAGTGCCTAGCGGGAGGGCCTCGAATGAGCAGTTCTTC
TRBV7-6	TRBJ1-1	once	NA	CASSLYTQGPDTEAFF	TGTGCCAGCAGCTTATATACCCAGGGGCCCGACACTGAAGCTTTCTTT
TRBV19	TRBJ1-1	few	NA	CASSIHQGPYTEAFF	TGTGCCAGTAGTATTCATCAGGGGCCGTACACTGAAGCTTTCTTT
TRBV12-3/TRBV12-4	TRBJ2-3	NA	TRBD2	CASSSGRGSFTDTQYF	TGTGCCAGCAGTTCAGGGCGGGGGAGCTTCACAGATACGCAGTATTTT
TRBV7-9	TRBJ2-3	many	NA	CASSLVVSDTQYF	TGTGCCAGCAGCTTAGTTGTGTCAGATACGCAGTATTTT
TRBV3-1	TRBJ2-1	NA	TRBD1	CASSQFVSGTGYYNEQFF	TGTGCCAGCAGCCAATTCGTTAGTGGGACAGGGTACTACAATGAGCAGTTCTTC
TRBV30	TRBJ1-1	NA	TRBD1	CAWGTGGYTEAFF	TGTGCCTGGGGGACAGGGGGCTACACTGAAGCTTTCTTT
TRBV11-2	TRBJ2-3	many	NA	CASSLISGGDTQYF	TGTGCCAGCAGCTTGATTAGCGGCGGGGATACGCAGTATTTT
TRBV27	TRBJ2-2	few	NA	CASREVGVAGELFF	TGTGCCAGCAGAGAAGTAGGGGTTGCCGGGGAGCTGTTTTTT
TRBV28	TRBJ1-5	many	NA	CASSLYGQTNQPQHF	TGTGCCAGCAGTTTATACGGACAGACCAATCAGCCCCAGCATTTT
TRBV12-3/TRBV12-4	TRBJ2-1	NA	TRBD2	CASSPQRGEQFF	TGTGCCAGCAGTCCCCAGCGGGGTGAGCAGTTCTTC